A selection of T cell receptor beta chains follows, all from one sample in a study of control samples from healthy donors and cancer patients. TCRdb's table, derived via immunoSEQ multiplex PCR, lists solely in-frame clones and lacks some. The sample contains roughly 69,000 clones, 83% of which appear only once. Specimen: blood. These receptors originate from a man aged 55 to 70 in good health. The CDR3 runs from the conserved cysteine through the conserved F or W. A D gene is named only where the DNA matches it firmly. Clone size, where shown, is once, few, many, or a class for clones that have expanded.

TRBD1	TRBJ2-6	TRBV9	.	CASSVSDRVSTGANVLTF	TGTGCCAGCAGCGTATCGGACAGGGTCTCTACTGGGGCCAACGTCCTGACTTTC
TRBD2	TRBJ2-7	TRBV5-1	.	CASSLVAGGSGEQYF	TGCGCCAGCAGCTTGGTGGCGGGAGGGTCGGGCGAGCAGTACTTC
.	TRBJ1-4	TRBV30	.	CAWSGPGRGEKLFF	TGTGCCTGGAGTGGGCCCGGGAGAGGTGAAAAACTGTTTTTT
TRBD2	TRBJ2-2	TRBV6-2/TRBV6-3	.	CASSRLAGPNTGELFF	TGTGCCAGCAGTCGACTAGCGGGACCGAACACCGGGGAGCTGTTTTTT
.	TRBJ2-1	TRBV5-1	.	CASSPGAGSYNEQFF	TGCGCCAGCAGTCCGGGGGCCGGCTCCTACAATGAGCAGTTCTTC
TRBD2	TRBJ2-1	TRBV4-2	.	CASRPGIGGRAGYNEQFF	TGTGCCAGCAGGCCGGGGATTGGCGGGAGGGCCGGCTACAATGAGCAGTTCTTC
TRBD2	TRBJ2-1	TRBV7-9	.	CASSLGLAGERNEQFF	TGTGCCAGCAGCTTAGGTCTAGCGGGAGAACGCAATGAGCAGTTCTTC
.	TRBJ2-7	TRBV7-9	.	CASSLGAGAYEQYF	TGTGCCAGCAGCTTAGGCGCAGGAGCGTACGAGCAGTACTTC
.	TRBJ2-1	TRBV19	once	CASSMGSTSSHEQFF	TGTGCCAGTAGTATGGGTTCTACTAGCTCCCATGAGCAGTTCTTC
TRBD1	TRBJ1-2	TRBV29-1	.	CSVWESGQGVDYGYTF	TGCAGCGTTTGGGAGTCAGGGCAGGGGGTCGACTATGGCTACACCTTC
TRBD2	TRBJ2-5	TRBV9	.	CASSGSGRAETQYF	TGTGCCAGCAGCGGTAGCGGGAGAGCTGAGACCCAGTACTTC
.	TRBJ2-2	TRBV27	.	CASSSLGAGELFF	TGTGCCAGCAGTTCGCTCGGGGCCGGGGAGCTGTTTTTT
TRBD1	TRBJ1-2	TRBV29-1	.	CSGGQASYGYTF	TGCAGCGGAGGACAGGCGAGCTATGGCTACACCTTC
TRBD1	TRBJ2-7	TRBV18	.	CASSQRTGASYEQYF	TGTGCCAGCTCCCAAAGGACAGGGGCATCCTACGAGCAGTACTTC
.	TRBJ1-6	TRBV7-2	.	CASSLEGSNNSPLHF	TGTGCCAGCAGCTTAGAAGGGAGTAATAATTCACCCCTCCACTTT
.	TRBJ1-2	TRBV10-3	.	CAISVATNYGYTF	TGTGCCATCAGTGTGGCAACAAACTATGGCTACACCTTC
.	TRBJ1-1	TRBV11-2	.	CASSPGFVTEAFF	TGTGCCAGCAGCCCCGGCTTTGTCACTGAAGCTTTCTTT
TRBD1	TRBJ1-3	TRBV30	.	CAWHRGSFAGNTIYF	TGTGCCTGGCACAGGGGTTCCTTTGCCGGAAACACCATATATTTT
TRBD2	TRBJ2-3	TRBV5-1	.	CASSLVVGRVAGGPGYTQYF	TGCGCCAGCAGCTTGGTGGTCGGGAGGGTAGCGGGAGGGCCGGGTTATACGCAGTATTTT
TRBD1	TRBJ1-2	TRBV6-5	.	CASSYRDSFYGYTF	TGTGCCAGCAGTTACCGGGACAGTTTTTATGGCTACACCTTC
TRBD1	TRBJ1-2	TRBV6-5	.	CASRGQGLIYGYTF	TGTGCCAGCAGGGGACAGGGTCTTATCTATGGCTACACCTTC
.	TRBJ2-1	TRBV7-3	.	CASSLTFGGDVGEEQFF	TGTGCCAGCAGCTTAACGTTCGGGGGAGACGTTGGGGAGGAGCAGTTCTTC
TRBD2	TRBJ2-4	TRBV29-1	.	CSVEPGGSNIQYF	TGCAGCGTTGAGCCGGGAGGAAGTAACATTCAGTACTTC
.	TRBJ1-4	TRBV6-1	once	CASSELIGWLFF	TGTGCCAGCAGTGAATTGATAGGTTGGCTGTTTTTT
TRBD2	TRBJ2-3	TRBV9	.	CASSARAGTSGSLGTDTQYF	TGTGCCAGCAGCGCAAGAGCCGGGACTAGCGGGAGCTTGGGCACAGATACGCAGTATTTT
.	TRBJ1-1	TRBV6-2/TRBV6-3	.	CASSNHPPENTEAFF	TGTGCCAGCAGTAACCACCCCCCGGAGAACACTGAAGCTTTCTTT
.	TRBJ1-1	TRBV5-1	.	CASSLGRAMNTEAFF	TGCGCCAGCAGCTTAGGCAGAGCCATGAACACTGAAGCTTTCTTT
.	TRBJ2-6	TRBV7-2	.	CASSLGAGANVLTF	TGTGCCAGCAGCTTAGGCGCTGGGGCCAACGTCCTGACTTTC